These 11 T cell receptor beta chains came from one sample sequenced in a study of T cells in Graves' hyperthyroidism and ophthalmopathy. RNA transcripts yielded amplified TCR beta CDR3 regions. HTBI primers were employed in a first-round RT-PCR of the TCR CDR3. TCRdb recomputed calls from the multiplex PCR reads with MiXCR, one row per CDR3 protein. The data show a few hundred thousand distinct CDR3 sequences, about 43% seen once. The sequenced sample was peripheral blood or thyroid tissue (not recorded which). The source is a young woman with Graves' hyperthyroidism.

At least ten counts were recorded for this clonotype. V usage is TRBV4-1 and J usage is TRBJ1-3; no reliable D call. Trimming took 2 bases from V and 2 from J, leaving 10 bases between them. The germline gives CDR1 MGHRA, CDR2 YSYEKL. The CDR3 is 15 amino acids. CDR3 loop: CASSQSPPTGNTIYF. CDR3 bases: TGCGCCAGCAGCCAATCCCCGCCGACTGGAAACACCATATATTTT.

The table lists this clonotype with a few counts. The chain has TRBV7-3 and TRBJ2-2; D uncertain. Trimming pared 3 bases from V and 4 bases from J, leaving 12 bases between. The germline CDR1 and CDR2 sequences are SGHTA and FQGTGA. The CDR3 covers 15 residues. CDR3 coding DNA: TGTGCCAGCAGCTTCGCAGTCCCGGGCACCGGGGAGCTGTTTTTT. As protein: CASSFAVPGTGELFF.

CDR3 residues: CASSIDRVRQETQYF. The CDR3 region has the DNA TGTGCCAGTAGTATTGACAGGGTTAGGCAAGAGACCCAGTACTTC. The rearrangement uses TRBV19 and TRBJ2-5, with TRBD1 identical over 7 bases. The length of the CDR3 is 15 residues. Germline V gene sequence: CDR1 LNHDA, CDR2 SQIVND (reference sequence). Trimming removed 3 bases from V and 2 bases from J; junction bases left unmatched: 6.

The chain carries TRBV29-1 and TRBJ2-7; 9 bases are a match to TRBD1. The CDR3 is 13 amino acids. The germline V gene has CDR1 SQVTM and CDR2 ANQGSEA. The trim removed 3 bases at V and 5 bases at J, leaving 5 bases unmatched. CDR3 DNA: TGCAGCGTTGAGGGACAGGGTAACAACGAGCAGTACTTC. It codes for CSVEGQGNNEQYF.

The chain recombines TRBV29-1 with TRBJ1-5, with D possibly being TRBD1 (5 bases). The germline CDR1 and CDR2 sequences are SQVTM and ANQGSEA. This CDR3 region has 14 residues. V was cut by 4 bases and J by 7 bases, with 17 bases left in between. CDR3: CSVGKGRVGQPQHF. DNA of the CDR3: TGCAGCGTTGGCAAAGGCAGGGTGGGCCAGCCCCAGCATTTT.

V and J are TRBV9 and TRBJ2-7, with 11 nucleotides matching TRBD2. V shed 10 bases and J 3 bases; nucleotides not matched to a gene: 9. From germline, CDR1 is SGDLS and CDR2 YYNGEE. The CDR3 contains 14 residues. The CDR3 here is CAWSSGRGDYEQYF. As DNA, the CDR3 is TGTGCCTGGAGTAGCGGGAGGGGGGACTACGAGCAGTACTTC.

This clonotype showed up many times. This chain connects TRBV7-2 to TRBJ2-5; tentatively, D is TRBD1 or TRBD2 (5 bases each). Germline CDR1 reads SGHTA; CDR2 reads FQGNSA. The V gene lost 5 bases and the J gene lost 5 bases, with 18 bases spanning the gap. This CDR3 has 15 residues. In DNA form, the CDR3 reads TGTGCCAGCAGCCCGGGACCCACCTCGGGGGAGACCCAGTACTTC. This codes for CASSPGPTSGETQYF.

This clonotype showed up many times. The CDR3 reads CAIFTENYGYTF. The CDR3 coding sequence is TGTGCCATTTTTACAGAAAACTATGGCTACACCTTC. J is TRBJ1-2 and V is TRBV6-6, with D uncertain. Germline CDR1 MNHNY, CDR2 SVGAGI (reference sequence). The CDR3 has 12 amino acids. Trimming pared 10 bases from V and 2 bases from J, leaving 11 bases between.

This chain joins TRBV20-1 and TRBJ1-1; 10 bases map to TRBD1. The germline gives CDR1 DFQATT, CDR2 SNEGSKA (reference sequence). The V gene end was trimmed by 3 bases and the J gene end by 3 bases; junction bases not matched to a gene: 4. The CDR3 has 14 amino acids. The CDR3 reads CSASPGTGDTEAFF. Here the CDR3 DNA reads TGCAGTGCTAGTCCCGGGACAGGGGACACTGAAGCTTTCTTT.

This chain uses TRBV19 with TRBJ2-2; a possible D gene is TRBD1 (6 bases). CDR1 is LNHDA and CDR2 is SQIVND in the germline V gene (reference sequence). This CDR3 has 16 residues. The ends were cut back, 3 bases at V and 0 bases at J, with 11 bases in the middle. CDR3 nucleotide sequence: TGTGCCAGTAGTATCTCTCAGGGGTCGAACACCGGGGAGCTGTTTTTT. Translated: CASSISQGSNTGELFF.

On this clonotype itself: Given a much more abundant clone one base away, this may be a read error. This chain uses TRBV5-4 with TRBJ2-2; 9 positions agree with TRBD2. The CDR3 is 16 amino acids. Trimming took 7 bases from V and 6 from J; bases not matched to a gene: 13. The germline V gene encodes CDR1 SGHNT and CDR2 YYREEE (reference sequence). The CDR3 nucleotides read TGTGCCAGCTGCCCCCTTGGTAGCGGGAGCGCCGGGGAGCTGTTTTTT. Translation: CASCPLGSGSAGELFF.